The entry below describes one TCR beta chain. It has no known antigen specificity. No base quality values were provided; no much bigger clone lies one nucleotide off. The data were taken from a study of T-cell memory formation after mild COVID-19 listed by TCRdb under 2021. At the level of the whole study: TCR sequence clusters from the two donors were largely donor specific. In two donors, T-cell clones that expanded and contracted after mild COVID-19 were followed by sequencing TCRalpha and TCRbeta repertoires longitudinally. Two young, previously healthy adult volunteers made up the cohort, one male and one female.

Overall study results and their limits: Balanced CD4/CD8 phenotypes were observed for clones contracting from day 15 to 85, whereas a bias towards CD4+ was observed for a second wave of clones expanding from day 15 to 37. SARS-CoV-2 specificity was not confirmed for the second-wave clones peaking on day 37. Some responding clones were found in pre-infection memory, which suggests that pre-existing cross-reactive memory T cells took part in the SARS-CoV-2 response. Only a couple of mild cases were covered in the study, and larger cohorts including severe cases with pre-infection samples were considered necessary. Contracting CD4+ clones appeared mostly in the CM and EM memory subsets, whereas CD8+ clones were enriched in EMRA.

Ficoll-Paque density gradient centrifugation was the method used to isolate PBMCs. Sequencing took place on an Illumina NovaSeq 6000. TCRalpha and TCRbeta cDNA libraries were built by 5'RACE with constant-segment primers, adding sample barcodes and unique molecular identifiers. Trizol reagent was used to extract RNA from every sample. Amplification of the libraries took two PCR steps, and the second step added a second sample barcode plus Illumina TruSeq adapters. Libraries were sequenced on an Illumina NovaSeq with 2 x 150 bp paired-end reads. In the paper's pipeline: Reads were demultiplexed and collapsed into UMI-guided consensus sequences with migec v1.2.7. Using mixcr v2.1.11, UMI consensuses were aligned to TRA and TRB V and J templates and then assembled into clonotypes. Clonotypes were classified as expanded or contracted when called significant by both edgeR and NoisET, with noise models trained on biological replicates. For edgeR calls, the cutoffs were a false discovery rate-adjusted p below 0.01 and a log2 fold-change threshold of 1. As an exploratory analysis of dynamics, PCA with hierarchical clustering was applied to max-normalized trajectories of the 1000 most abundant clonotypes. Each responding clone was given a CD4 or CD8 phenotype based on the CD4+ and CD8+ repertoires, which had been sequenced separately. TCRdb ran its own pipeline on the public reads, namely fastp trimming at Q25 and MiXCR clone calling, and kept in-frame beta chains. Here each entry gathers all rows of one CDR3 protein and keeps the most common genes and DNA. TCRdb, rather than the study authors, made the V and J calls. The sample table holds some 410,000 distinct CDR3 sequences, of which 20% to 25% were seen once. The ten most abundant clones make up about an eighth of the sample.

The specimen was PBMCs or a T cell subset sorted from them (not recorded which). The clonotype comes from an adult woman who had mild COVID-19 (a few samples of this study predate the infection). The sample titles of this study are shuffled in the database, so cell type and time point are left out; the donor was told from shared clones.

The CDR3 amino acid sequence is: CASSLGSRTGGTGELFF. The sequenced DNA is TGCGCCAGCAGCTTGGGTTCCCGAACTGGGGGCACCGGGGAGCTGTTTTTT. This chain joins TRBV5-1 to TRBJ2-2, with the D gene tentatively TRBD1 or TRBD2, based on 5 matching bases in each. Sequences SGHRS (CDR1) and YFSETQ (CDR2) are obtained from the germline V gene. The CDR3 spans 17 residues, from the cysteine through the phenylalanine. The sequence is cut down to CDR3 DNA, 51 bases in frame from base 1. V was cut back by 0 bases and J by 4 bases, leaving a gap of 16 bases between them.